The next 30 T cell receptor beta chains were all read from a single sample in a study of cytomegalovirus exposure and HLA in healthy donors. Produced via immunoSEQ multiplex PCR; TCRdb's table is partial and in-frame only. The sample has 230,000 or so clones, about 90% seen once. What was sequenced was PBMCs. These receptors were collected from a woman aged 18-30 years in good health and CMV-seronegative.

A word on this clone: Other DNA sequences from this sample encode an identical CDR3 as well. The chain employs TRBV27 and TRBJ2-1; 11 nucleotides match TRBD2. Germline-derived CDR1 and CDR2 are MNHEY and SMNVEV (reference sequence). J lost 3 bases, V lost 3 bases, and 1 base had no gene match. The length of the CDR3 is 15 residues. The CDR3 loop is CASSFLAGGYNEQFF. As DNA, the CDR3 is TGTGCCAGCAGTTTCCTAGCGGGAGGCTACAATGAGCAGTTCTTC.

The J gene is TRBJ2-2, the V gene TRBV6-5; TRBD1 aligns across 9 bases. J was trimmed by 7 bases and V by 7 bases; bases with no gene match: 7. Germline assignment: CDR1 MNHEY and CDR2 SVGAGI. The CDR3 is 14 residues long. The DNA for the CDR3 is TGTGCCAGCACCGGGGACAGGGACAGCGGGGAGCTGTTTTTT. Its protein product is CASTGDRDSGELFF.

On this clone: Mismatch with germline at one junction end may stem from a read error. This sample includes further DNA sequences coding for the same CDR3. This chain links TRBV25-1 with TRBJ2-7; 9 bases agree with TRBD1. This CDR3 is built from 15 residues. Looked up from germline, CDR1 is MGHDK and CDR2 is SYGVNS. Here the CDR3 reads CASSGAKDRGYEQYF. DNA of the CDR3: TGCGCCAGCAGTGGCGCCAAGGACAGGGGTTACGAGCAGTACTTC.

This chain joins TRBV7-6 and TRBJ2-1; 11 nucleotides agree with TRBD1. Trimming removed 3 bases from V and 9 bases from J; junction bases left unmatched: 7. The CDR3 sequence is 15 residues long. Germline V lookup: CDR1 SGHVS, CDR2 FNYEAQ. CDR3 protein: CASSFGTGGPVEQFF. The DNA for the CDR3 is TGTGCCAGCAGCTTCGGGACAGGGGGACCGGTTGAGCAGTTCTTC.

V and J are TRBV6-5 and TRBJ1-1, with 10 bases aligning to TRBD1. Germline values: CDR1 MNHEY, CDR2 SVGAGI. The CDR3 loop spans 14 amino acids. The V gene end was trimmed by 6 bases and the J gene end by 3 bases; junction bases not matched to a gene: 4. CDR3: CASRTGTGDTEAFF. CDR3 sequence (DNA): TGTGCCAGCAGGACCGGGACAGGGGACACTGAAGCTTTCTTT.

The chain joins TRBV28 to TRBJ2-7; TRBD1 might be the D (6 bases). V was trimmed by 6 bases and J by 2 bases, leaving 8 bases between them. Germline lookup yields CDR1 MDHEN and CDR2 SYDVKM. The CDR3 loop spans 12 amino acids. CDR3 DNA sequence: TGTGCCAGCAGGACAGGCACCTACGAGCAGTACTTC. This sequence encodes CASRTGTYEQYF.

The V and J genes are TRBV19 and TRBJ2-2; D is unresolved. Between the trimmed V and J ends, which lost 3 bases and 3 bases, there was a span of 8 bases. CDR1 and CDR2 from the germline V gene are LNHDA and SQIVND (reference sequence). The CDR3 has 14 amino acids. DNA for the CDR3: TGTGCCAGTAGTATTTTCCGGGACACCGGGGAGCTGTTTTTT. Residues: CASSIFRDTGELFF. The full variable domain, its missing parts supplied by reference TRBV19 and TRBJ2-2, is DGGITQSPKYLFRKEGQNVTLSCEQNLNHDAMYWYRQDPGQGLRLIYYSQIVNDFQKGDIAEGYSVSREKKESFPLTVTSAQKNPTAFYLCASSIFRDTGELFFGEGSRLTVL.

This clone appeared a single time. The V gene is TRBV4-1, the J gene TRBJ1-1; TRBD1 matches 9 bases. Trimming cost V 3 bases and J 5 bases; bases outside gene matches: 10. Per germline, CDR1 MGHRA and CDR2 YSYEKL. The CDR3 has 16 amino acids. The DNA for the CDR3 is TGCGCCAGCAGCCATGCCCATAGGACAGGGGTGACTGAAGCTTTCTTT. This sequence encodes CASSHAHRTGVTEAFF.

The chain carries TRBV9 and TRBJ2-1, with D possibly matching TRBD1 (6 bases). This CDR3 region has 18 residues. The germline gives CDR1 SGDLS, CDR2 YYNGEE. V was clipped by 4 bases and J by 0 bases, with 20 bases between them. For the CDR3, the DNA is TGTGCCAGCAGCCCCTCTTCTCAGGGGCGTAGCTCCTACAATGAGCAGTTCTTC. Protein: CASSPSSQGRSSYNEQFF.

This chain connects TRBV18 to TRBJ2-7; a weak D match, TRBD2 (5 bases). The CDR3 totals 13 residues. Germline values: CDR1 KGHSH, CDR2 LQKENI. V was shortened by 6 bases and J by 6 bases, with 15 bases between the two germline ends. The CDR3 nucleotides are TGTGCCAGCTCTGACTCCCTGGGGAGCGAGCAGTACTTC. It yields the protein CASSDSLGSEQYF. The full variable domain, completed using reference TRBV18 and TRBJ2-7, is NAGVMQNPRHLVRRRGQEARLRCSPMKGHSHVYWYRQLPEEGLKFMVYLQKENIIDESGMPKERFSAEFPKEGPSILRIQQVVRGDSAAYFCASSDSLGSEQYFGPGTRLTVT.

This sequence joins TRBV19 and TRBJ2-3, with 8 bases fitting TRBD2. The V segment lost 2 bases and the J segment 2 bases; nucleotides outside the gene matches: 3. The germline V gene encodes CDR1 LNHDA and CDR2 SQIVND (reference sequence). The CDR3 is made up of 15 amino acids. This CDR3 is CASSILAGFTDTQYF. In DNA, the CDR3 is TGTGCCAGTAGTATACTAGCGGGCTTCACAGATACGCAGTATTTT.

This clone was counted only a few times. The chain couples TRBV7-3 to TRBJ2-2; the D is unclear. The CDR3 contains 16 residues. The germline V and J ends were trimmed by 0 bases and 4 bases, with 12 bases remaining between them. Germline V lookup: CDR1 SGHTA, CDR2 FQGTGA. The CDR3 DNA is TGTGCCAGCAGCTTAACTTTTGCGAGGTCCACCGGGGAGCTGTTTTTT. Its protein is CASSLTFARSTGELFF.

The chain links TRBV6-1 to TRBJ1-5; D is perhaps TRBD1 (6 bases). The CDR3 contains 15 residues. The germline V and J ends were trimmed by 1 base and 2 bases, with 9 bases remaining between them. Germline V gene data show CDR1 as MNHNS and CDR2 as SASEGT. This CDR3 reads CASSEEAGGNQPQHF. In DNA form, the CDR3 reads TGTGCCAGCAGTGAAGAGGCAGGGGGCAATCAGCCCCAGCATTTT.

J is TRBJ1-4 and V is TRBV6-1, with D possibly matching TRBD1 (6 bases). This CDR3 region has 18 residues. The V end was cut by 2 bases, the J end by 8 bases, with 24 bases between. Germline loops: CDR1 MNHNS, CDR2 SASEGT. The CDR3 loop is CASSEREGVLKVREKLFF. CDR3 DNA sequence: TGTGCCAGCAGTGAACGGGAGGGGGTCCTTAAAGTTAGGGAAAAACTGTTTTTT.

The sample holds one count of this clone. The chain combines TRBV27 with TRBJ1-1, with 7 nucleotides matching TRBD1. The ends lost 7 bases at V and 2 bases at J; junction bases unmatched: 4. The CDR3 contains 13 residues. Germline lookup yields CDR1 MNHEY and CDR2 SMNVEV (reference sequence). DNA for the CDR3: TGTGCCAGCAACAGGGGATTTAACACTGAAGCTTTCTTT. Its protein product is CASNRGFNTEAFF.

This clone appeared a few times. The chain carries TRBV7-9 and TRBJ2-5, with TRBD1 matching over 7 bases. The V gene end was trimmed by 5 bases and the J gene end by 3 bases; junction bases not matched to a gene: 6. Germline values: CDR1 SEHNR, CDR2 FQNEAQ (reference sequence). CDR3 length: 14 amino acids. CDR3 DNA sequence: TGTGCCAGCAGCCGGGGACAGAGAGAAGAGACCCAGTACTTC. This sequence encodes CASSRGQREETQYF.

This rearrangement joins TRBV4-2 to TRBJ2-1, with 8 bases identical to TRBD2. The CDR3 totals 18 residues. CDR1 LGHNA and CDR2 YNFKEQ come from the germline V gene. The junction had 13 bases not matched to a gene; V was cut back by 2 bases and J by 4 bases. This CDR3 is CASSQYVGITSGYNEQFF. The CDR3 nucleotides are TGTGCCAGCAGCCAATACGTTGGGATCACTAGCGGTTACAATGAGCAGTTCTTC.

This rearrangement joins TRBV25-1 to TRBJ2-5, with a weak D call TRBD1 (7 bases). V was trimmed by 7 bases and J by 1 base, leaving 19 bases between them. The CDR3 has 16 amino acids. The germline V gene encodes CDR1 MGHDK and CDR2 SYGVNS. In DNA form, the CDR3 reads TGTGCCAGCACCAGGGGGGTCTGGGGGCCCCAAGAGACCCAGTACTTC. It specifies CASTRGVWGPQETQYF.

The chain joins TRBV6-6 to TRBJ2-5; D gene ambiguous. This CDR3 region has 13 residues. V lost 0 bases and J lost 3, with 5 bases in between. CDR1 and CDR2 (germline): MNHNY, SVGAGI (reference sequence). DNA for the CDR3: TGTGCCAGCAGTTACTCCCCAGAAGAGACCCAGTACTTC. This encodes CASSYSPEETQYF.

This chain links TRBV27 with TRBJ2-5, with D tentatively TRBD2 (6 bases). The CDR3 loop spans 14 amino acids. CDR1 is MNHEY, CDR2 SMNVEV, per germline (reference sequence). With 6 bases removed from V and 0 bases from J, the gap between germline ends came to 11 bases. The CDR3 protein is CASSSSVYQETQYF. The CDR3 bases are TGTGCCAGCAGCTCTAGCGTGTACCAAGAGACCCAGTACTTC.

The chain joins TRBV30 to TRBJ1-3; no definite D call. The CDR3 extends over 15 amino acids. Germline assignment: CDR1 GTSNPN and CDR2 SVGIG (reference sequence). The ends were cut back, 3 bases at V and 0 bases at J, with 12 bases in the middle. The CDR3 DNA is TGTGCCTGGAGCTCTAGAGTGTCCTCTGGAAACACCATATATTTT. This codes for CAWSSRVSSGNTIYF.

This sequence joins TRBV4-2 and TRBJ2-1; D gene uncertain. With 0 bases removed from V and 7 bases from J, the gap between germline ends came to 16 bases. The CDR3 is made up of 16 amino acids. Germline V CDR1 and CDR2: LGHNA, YNFKEQ. Here the CDR3 reads CASSQDSSGNTNEQFF. In DNA form, the CDR3 reads TGTGCCAGCAGCCAAGACTCCTCTGGTAATACAAATGAGCAGTTCTTC.

This chain joins TRBV9 and TRBJ2-1; possibly TRBD2 for D (6 bases). The CDR3 runs to 14 residues. Germline CDR1 reads SGDLS; CDR2 reads YYNGEE. V lost 3 bases, J lost 0 bases, and 7 bases lay in between. The CDR3 region has the DNA TGTGCCAGCAGCGAGACTAGCTCCTACAATGAGCAGTTCTTC. It encodes CASSETSSYNEQFF.

The CDR3 is CASRSRGASGNEQFF. The CDR3 DNA reads as TGTGCCAGCAGATCCAGGGGGGCTAGCGGGAATGAGCAGTTCTTC. V usage is TRBV6-1 and J usage is TRBJ2-1, with a tentative D call TRBD2 (8 bases). CDR1 is MNHNS, CDR2 SASEGT, per germline. The V gene lost 6 bases and the J gene lost 7 bases, with 19 bases spanning the gap. CDR3 length: 15 residues.

The sample holds a few counts of this clone. This rearrangement joins TRBV5-4 to TRBJ2-7, with 8 bases that match TRBD2. Trimming at V came to 2 bases and at J to 0 bases, leaving 1 base not matched to a gene. This CDR3 comprises 14 residues. Germline V gene sequence: CDR1 SGHNT, CDR2 YYREEE (reference sequence). CDR3 DNA sequence: TGTGCCAGCAGCTTTAGCGGGACCTCCTACGAGCAGTACTTC. Translated: CASSFSGTSYEQYF. Filled out from reference TRBV5-4 and TRBJ2-7, the complete variable domain reads ETGVTQSPTHLIKTRGQQVTLRCSSQSGHNTVSWYQQALGQGPQFIFQYYREEENGRGNFPPRFSGLQFPNYSSELNVNALELDDSALYLCASSFSGTSYEQYFGPGTRLTVT.

This chain links TRBV6-5 with TRBJ2-3; D is possibly TRBD1 (6 bases). Germline V CDR1 and CDR2: MNHEY, SVGAGI. The CDR3 is made up of 16 amino acids. Trimming shortened V by 2 bases and J by 2 bases, and 14 bases separated the two germline ends. This chain's CDR3 is CASSYLGRGVTDTQYF. CDR3 in DNA: TGTGCCAGCAGTTACCTTGGCAGGGGCGTCACAGATACGCAGTATTTT.

The gene calls are TRBV10-3 and TRBJ1-2; 10 positions agree with TRBD1. This CDR3 region has 15 residues. V shed 4 bases and J 2 bases; nucleotides not matched to a gene: 4. Germline loops: CDR1 ENHRY, CDR2 SYGVKD. The CDR3 DNA reads TGTGCCATCAGTGCGGGACAGGGGAACAACTATGGCTACACCTTC. This translates into CAISAGQGNNYGYTF.

This rearrangement joins TRBV5-1 to TRBJ1-2; tentatively, D is TRBD1 (5 bases). Germline-derived CDR1 and CDR2 are SGHRS and YFSETQ. The V gene lost 0 bases and the J gene lost 3 bases, with 6 bases spanning the gap. This CDR3 region has 13 residues. The CDR3 DNA is TGCGCCAGCAGCTTGGCGGGGGACTATGGCTACACCTTC. As protein: CASSLAGDYGYTF.

The chain combines TRBV5-5 with TRBJ2-5; D perhaps matches TRBD1 (6 bases). Germline-derived CDR1 and CDR2 are SGHKS and YYEKEE (reference sequence). The CDR3 totals 15 residues. V lost 0 bases and J 5 bases, leaving 14 bases between the germline ends. The CDR3 bases are TGTGCCAGCAGCTTGGGACAGGAAATTTTGGAGACCCAGTACTTC. Protein sequence: CASSLGQEILETQYF.

This sequence joins TRBV5-1 and TRBJ2-2, with 7 bases that match TRBD2. V lost 3 bases, J lost 4 bases, and 6 bases stayed unmatched. Germline lookup yields CDR1 SGHRS and CDR2 YFSETQ. This CDR3 contains 15 residues. CDR3 amino acids: CASSSGGPSTGELFF. CDR3 coding DNA: TGCGCCAGCAGCTCGGGAGGCCCTTCCACCGGGGAGCTGTTTTTT.